These 17 T cell receptor beta chains came from one sample sequenced in a study of human T cells and chemical hapten exposure (dated by TCRdb to the early 2020s). What this sample's time point label stands for: patch test 1, 2 weeks after DPC sensitization. The treatment or condition label for this specimen denotes: therapeutic diphenylcyclopropenone sensitization with weekly scalp DPC. The receptor library was made with RACE. TCRdb names NextSeq 500 as the instrument used. Clones were called with MiXCR by TCRdb after fastp trimmed the public reads at Q25, and only in-frame beta chains were retained. Identical CDR3 protein sequences are pooled into one entry, listed with their most common genes and DNA. This sample comprises 370,000 or so distinct CDR3 sequences, 4.8% of them detected only once. Together, the top ten hold roughly 2.4% of the sample. The sample here was whole blood, taken in connection with sensitization to the hapten diphenylcyclopropenone (DPC). These receptors were collected from a woman aged 45-65 years with alopecia areata. Some clones in this sample may be carry-over from other donors' samples.

This clonotype occurred many times. The CDR3 sequence: CSARDWAAAYNEQFF. CDR3 in DNA: TGCAGTGCTAGAGATTGGGCAGCTGCCTACAATGAGCAGTTCTTC. The chain links TRBV20-1 to TRBJ2-1, with no clear D. V was clipped by 0 bases and J by 2 bases, with 11 bases between them. The CDR3 totals 15 residues. CDR1 DFQATT and CDR2 SNEGSKA come from the germline V gene (reference sequence).

This clonotype appeared many times. The chain links TRBV20-1 to TRBJ2-3; D remains ambiguous. The length of the CDR3 is 12 residues. V lost 6 bases and J lost 0, with 7 bases in between. In germline, CDR1 is DFQATT, CDR2 SNEGSKA (reference sequence). CDR3 sequence reads: CSAILSTDTQYF. The CDR3 DNA follows: TGCAGTGCCATCCTGAGCACAGATACGCAGTATTTT.

This clonotype was counted between two and nine times. The chain employs TRBV6-1 and TRBJ1-1; a possible D gene is TRBD1 (6 bases). Trimming left V 4 bases short and J 1 base short, with 22 bases between. Germline values: CDR1 MNHNS, CDR2 SASEGT. The CDR3 sequence is 18 residues long. The CDR3 protein is CASSAGSGGVRTNTEAFF. The CDR3 nucleotides read TGTGCCAGCAGTGCTGGGTCCGGGGGCGTGAGGACGAACACTGAAGCTTTCTTT.

The sample holds many counts of this clonotype. The V gene is TRBV13, the J gene TRBJ2-5, with D unresolved. This CDR3 is 13 amino acids long. Germline loops: CDR1 PRHDT, CDR2 FYEKMQ (reference sequence). Between the trimmed V and J ends, which lost 3 bases and 5 bases, there was a span of 10 bases. The CDR3 coding sequence is TGTGCCAGCAGCTTGGTTCCCGATGAGACCCAGTACTTC. It specifies CASSLVPDETQYF.

In its sample, this clonotype was seen many times. The gene calls are TRBV11-2 and TRBJ2-1; 7 bases agree with TRBD1. J was trimmed by 9 bases and V by 0 bases; bases with no gene match: 2. CDR1 and CDR2 from the germline V gene are SGHAT and FQNNGV. This CDR3 region has 13 residues. The CDR3: CASSLEAGGEQFF. The CDR3 DNA follows: TGTGCCAGCAGCTTAGAAGCAGGGGGTGAGCAGTTCTTC.

In this sample, this clonotype turned up many times. V and J are TRBV7-8 and TRBJ1-6; a weak D match, TRBD1 (6 bases). CDR3 length equals 14 residues. V lost 4 bases, J lost 6 bases, and 10 bases lay in between. Germline V gene sequence: CDR1 SGHVS, CDR2 FQNEAQ. The CDR3 reads CASSSDSLNSPLHF. In nucleotides, the CDR3 is TGTGCCAGCAGCTCGGACAGCCTTAATTCACCCCTCCACTTT.

A few counts support this clonotype. V gene TRBV5-5 combines with J gene TRBJ2-5; weak D call: TRBD1 (5 bases). V shed 3 bases and J shed 5 bases, with 8 bases lying between them. Germline V gene sequence: CDR1 SGHKS, CDR2 YYEKEE (reference sequence). The CDR3 sequence is 12 residues long. The chain's CDR3 is CASSWTIETQYF. The CDR3 coding sequence is TGTGCCAGCAGCTGGACAATTGAGACCCAGTACTTC.

This clonotype was found a few times. CDR3 sequence (DNA): TGCGCCAGCAGCCGAAGCGGGGGTACCACAGATACGCAGTATTTT. Translation: CASSRSGGTTDTQYF. The gene calls are TRBV4-1 and TRBJ2-3, with 8 bases aligning to TRBD2. Losses at the gene ends were 4 bases for V and 2 bases for J; bases not matched to a gene: 5. CDR3 length: 15 residues. Germline lookup yields CDR1 MGHRA and CDR2 YSYEKL.

This clonotype has ten or more counts. V and J are TRBV10-3 and TRBJ2-7; D call uncertain. This CDR3 is 13 amino acids long. Germline assignment: CDR1 ENHRY and CDR2 SYGVKD. Deletions cut 11 bases from V and 0 bases from J, with 14 bases between. The CDR3 coding sequence is TGTGCCGCCCTTTCGGACCGCTCCTACGAGCAGTACTTC. Amino acids: CAALSDRSYEQYF.

The sample holds a few counts of this clonotype. The chain recombines TRBV7-2 with TRBJ2-3; 7 positions agree with TRBD2. V was clipped by 5 bases and J by 4 bases; unmatched bases: 9. This CDR3 is built from 15 residues. From germline, CDR1 is SGHTA and CDR2 FQGNSA. The CDR3 sequence is CASSESGAAADTQYF. For the CDR3, the DNA is TGTGCCAGCAGCGAGAGCGGGGCCGCTGCAGATACGCAGTATTTT.

V usage is TRBV6-6 and J usage is TRBJ2-5; TRBD1 or TRBD2 may be the D gene (5 bases each). Germline V CDR1 and CDR2: MNHNY, SVGAGI (reference sequence). The V gene lost 2 bases and the J gene lost 2 bases, with 15 bases spanning the gap. The CDR3 is made up of 16 amino acids. This CDR3 reads CASSYGVGTLQETQYF. DNA of the CDR3: TGTGCCAGCAGTTACGGCGTCGGGACCCTTCAAGAGACCCAGTACTTC.

This chain joins TRBV7-8 and TRBJ2-2; 11 bases match TRBD2. This CDR3 region has 17 residues. Per germline, CDR1 SGHVS and CDR2 FQNEAQ. The V gene end was trimmed by 5 bases and the J gene end by 0 bases; junction bases not matched to a gene: 5. The CDR3 nucleotides are TGTGCCAGCAGCGGGACTAGCGGACACGCGAACACCGGGGAGCTGTTTTTT. Translating it yields CASSGTSGHANTGELFF.

This clonotype was seen many times. The chain is built from TRBV10-3 and TRBJ1-2, with D unresolved. V was clipped by 6 bases and J by 6 bases, with 11 bases between them. The CDR3 covers 12 residues. The germline V gene has CDR1 ENHRY and CDR2 SYGVKD. Here the CDR3 DNA reads TGTGCCATCAGGGAAGACGGAGATGGCTACACCTTC. This sequence encodes CAIREDGDGYTF.

This clonotype was observed at least ten times. This chain links TRBV12-3 or TRBV12-4 with TRBJ1-5, with no clear D. The CDR3 runs to 15 residues. V shed 4 bases and J shed 1 base, with 11 bases lying between them. The CDR3 coding sequence is TGTGCCAGCAGTTACGGTTGGAAGAGCAATCAGCCCCAGCATTTT. Translation gives CASSYGWKSNQPQHF.

The chain recombines TRBV2 with TRBJ2-3, with D unclear. Deletions cut 4 bases from V and 4 bases from J, with 6 bases between. The CDR3 loop spans 12 amino acids. From germline, CDR1 is SNHLY and CDR2 FYNNEI. The CDR3 DNA follows: TGTGCCAGCAGTGTTATCCCAGATACGCAGTATTTT. Translation gives CASSVIPDTQYF.

The chain carries TRBV6-2 or TRBV6-3 and TRBJ2-5; 9 bases match TRBD1. The CDR3 loop spans 15 amino acids. V was clipped by 5 bases and J by 3 bases; unmatched bases: 7. Germline loops: CDR1 MNHEY, CDR2 SVGEGT. Written as DNA, the CDR3 is TGTGCCAGCAGTAACCCAGGGACAGGGAAAGAGACCCAGTACTTC. The encoded protein is CASSNPGTGKETQYF.

The J gene is TRBJ2-5, the V gene TRBV28; 14 positions match TRBD2. With V trimmed by 6 bases and J by 7 bases, 19 bases remained unmatched. The CDR3 loop spans 19 amino acids. Germline V lookup: CDR1 MDHEN, CDR2 SYDVKM. CDR3 DNA: TGTGCCAGCAGCGGTACCGGGACTAGCGGGAGAAAGCCCTCGGGGACCCAGTACTTC. Translated: CASSGTGTSGRKPSGTQYF.